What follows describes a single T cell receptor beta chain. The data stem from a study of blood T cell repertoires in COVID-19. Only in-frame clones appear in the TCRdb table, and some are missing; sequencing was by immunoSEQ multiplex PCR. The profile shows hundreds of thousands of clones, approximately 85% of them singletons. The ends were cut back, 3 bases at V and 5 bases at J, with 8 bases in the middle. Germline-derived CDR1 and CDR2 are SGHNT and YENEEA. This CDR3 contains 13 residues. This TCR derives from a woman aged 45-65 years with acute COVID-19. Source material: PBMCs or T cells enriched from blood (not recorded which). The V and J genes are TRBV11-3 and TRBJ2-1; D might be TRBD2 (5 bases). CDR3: CASSFGSDNEQFF. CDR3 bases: TGTGCCAGCAGCTTTGGGAGCGACAATGAGCAGTTCTTC.